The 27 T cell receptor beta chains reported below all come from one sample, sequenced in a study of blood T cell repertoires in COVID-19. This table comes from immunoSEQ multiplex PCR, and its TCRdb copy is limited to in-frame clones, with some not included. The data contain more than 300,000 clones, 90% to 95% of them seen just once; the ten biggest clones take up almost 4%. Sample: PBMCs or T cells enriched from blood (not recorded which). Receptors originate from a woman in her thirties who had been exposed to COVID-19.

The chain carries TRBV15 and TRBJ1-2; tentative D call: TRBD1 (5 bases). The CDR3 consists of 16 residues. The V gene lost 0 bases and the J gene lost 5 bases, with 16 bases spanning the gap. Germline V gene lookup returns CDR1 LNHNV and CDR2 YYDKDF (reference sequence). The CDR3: CATSRDKDRSLYGYTF. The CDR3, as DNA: TGTGCCACCAGCAGAGATAAAGACAGATCCCTTTATGGCTACACCTTC. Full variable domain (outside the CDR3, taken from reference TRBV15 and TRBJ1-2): DAMVIQNPRYQVTQFGKPVTLSCSQTLNHNVMYWYQQKSSQAPKLLFHYYDKDFNNEADTPDNFQSRRPNTSFCFLDIRSPGLGDTAMYLCATSRDKDRSLYGYTFGSGTRLTVV.

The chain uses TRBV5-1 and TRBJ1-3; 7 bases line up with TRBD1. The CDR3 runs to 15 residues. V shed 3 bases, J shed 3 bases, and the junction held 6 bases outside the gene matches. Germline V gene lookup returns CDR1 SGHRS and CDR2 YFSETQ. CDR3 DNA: TGCGCCAGCAGCTCTCAGGGGGGAGTTGGAAACACCATATATTTT. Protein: CASSSQGGVGNTIYF.

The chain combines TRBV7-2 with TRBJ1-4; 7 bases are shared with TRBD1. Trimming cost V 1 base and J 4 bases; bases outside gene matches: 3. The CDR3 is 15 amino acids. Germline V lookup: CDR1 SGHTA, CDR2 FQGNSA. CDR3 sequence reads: CASSLGQGDNEKLFF. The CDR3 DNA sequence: TGTGCCAGCAGCTTAGGCCAGGGGGATAATGAAAAACTGTTTTTT.

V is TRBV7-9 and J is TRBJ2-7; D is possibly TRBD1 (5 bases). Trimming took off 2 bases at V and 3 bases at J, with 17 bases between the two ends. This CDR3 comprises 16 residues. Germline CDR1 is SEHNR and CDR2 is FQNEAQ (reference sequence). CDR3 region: CASSLNIRRASYEQYF. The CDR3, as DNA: TGTGCCAGCAGCTTAAATATCCGCAGGGCGAGCTACGAGCAGTACTTC.

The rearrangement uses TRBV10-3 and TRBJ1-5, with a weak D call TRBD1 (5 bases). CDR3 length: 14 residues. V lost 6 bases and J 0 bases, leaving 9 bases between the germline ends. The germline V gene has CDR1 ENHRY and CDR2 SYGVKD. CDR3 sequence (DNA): TGTGCCATCAGCAGGGATGGTAGCAATCAGCCCCAGCATTTT. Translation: CAISRDGSNQPQHF.

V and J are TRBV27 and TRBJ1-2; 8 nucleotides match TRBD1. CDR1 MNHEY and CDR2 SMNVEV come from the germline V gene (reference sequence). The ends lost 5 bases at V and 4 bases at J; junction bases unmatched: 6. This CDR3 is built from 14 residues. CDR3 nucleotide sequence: TGTGCCAGCAGTAATCGGGACAGGTTCTATGGCTACACCTTC. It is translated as CASSNRDRFYGYTF.

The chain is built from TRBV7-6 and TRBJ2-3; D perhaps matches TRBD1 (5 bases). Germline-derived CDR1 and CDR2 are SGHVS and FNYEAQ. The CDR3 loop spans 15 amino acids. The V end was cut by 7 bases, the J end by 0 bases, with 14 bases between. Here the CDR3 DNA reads TGTGCCAGCACCCCAGGACACCGAAGCACAGATACGCAGTATTTT. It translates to CASTPGHRSTDTQYF.

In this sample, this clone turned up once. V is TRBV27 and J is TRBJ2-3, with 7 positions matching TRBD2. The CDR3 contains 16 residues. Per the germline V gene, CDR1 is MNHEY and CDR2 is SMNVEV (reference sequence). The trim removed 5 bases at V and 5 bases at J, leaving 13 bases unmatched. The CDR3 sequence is CASSPSAGEKKDTQYF. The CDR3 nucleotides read TGTGCCAGCAGTCCCTCTGCGGGGGAAAAAAAAGATACGCAGTATTTT.

Here the CDR3 reads CATTRHTGELFF. The DNA of the CDR3 is TGTGCCACGACTCGACACACCGGGGAGCTGTTTTTT. V usage is TRBV10-3 and J usage is TRBJ2-2, with D unresolved. Trimming shortened V by 10 bases and J by 3 bases, and 9 bases separated the two germline ends. The germline CDR1 and CDR2 sequences are ENHRY and SYGVKD. The CDR3 has 12 residues.

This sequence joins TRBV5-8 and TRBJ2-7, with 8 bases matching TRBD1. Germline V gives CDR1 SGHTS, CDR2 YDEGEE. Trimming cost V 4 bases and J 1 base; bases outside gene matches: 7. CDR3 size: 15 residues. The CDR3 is CASSLRTGLSYEQYF. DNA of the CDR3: TGTGCCAGCAGCCTTAGGACAGGGCTGTCCTACGAGCAGTACTTC. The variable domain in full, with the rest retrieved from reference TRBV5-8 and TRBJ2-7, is EAGVTQSPTHLIKTRGQQATLRCSPISGHTSVYWYQQALGLGLQFLLWYDEGEERNRGNFPPRFSGRQFPNYSSELNVNALELEDSALYLCASSLRTGLSYEQYFGPGTRLTVT.

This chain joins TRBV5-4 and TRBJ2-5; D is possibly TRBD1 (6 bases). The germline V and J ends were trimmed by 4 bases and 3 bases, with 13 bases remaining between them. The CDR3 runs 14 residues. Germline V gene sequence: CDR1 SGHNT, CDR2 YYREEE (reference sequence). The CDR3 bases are TGTGCCAGCAGCGCCTGGGGGCCCGAAGAGACCCAGTACTTC. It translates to CASSAWGPEETQYF.

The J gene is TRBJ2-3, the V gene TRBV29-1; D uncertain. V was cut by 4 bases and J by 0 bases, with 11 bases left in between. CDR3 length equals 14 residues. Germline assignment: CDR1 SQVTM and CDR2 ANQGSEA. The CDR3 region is CSVVGWRSTDTQYF. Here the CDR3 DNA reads TGCAGCGTTGTCGGGTGGCGGAGCACAGATACGCAGTATTTT.

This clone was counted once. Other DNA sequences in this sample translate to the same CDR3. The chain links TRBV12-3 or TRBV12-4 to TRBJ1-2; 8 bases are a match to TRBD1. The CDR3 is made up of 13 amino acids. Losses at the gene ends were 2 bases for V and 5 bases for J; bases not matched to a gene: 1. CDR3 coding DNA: TGTGCCAGCAGTTTAACAGGGGGGTATGGCTACACCTTC. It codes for CASSLTGGYGYTF.

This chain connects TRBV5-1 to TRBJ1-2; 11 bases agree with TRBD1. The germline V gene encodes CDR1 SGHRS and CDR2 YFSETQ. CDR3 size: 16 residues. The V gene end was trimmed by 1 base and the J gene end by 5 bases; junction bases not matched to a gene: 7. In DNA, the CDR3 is TGCGCCAGCAGCTTGTCCGGGACAGGGGGGTATTATGGCTACACCTTC. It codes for CASSLSGTGGYYGYTF.

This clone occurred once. CDR3 protein: CASSLGDMTVYGYTF. DNA for the CDR3: TGTGCCAGCAGCTTAGGGGATATGACAGTCTATGGCTACACCTTC. The chain recombines TRBV7-9 with TRBJ1-2; TRBD1 is a possible D gene (5 bases). The V end lost 1 base, the J end lost 4 bases, and 13 bases lay between the germline ends. Germline CDR1 and CDR2: SEHNR and FQNEAQ (reference sequence). The CDR3 runs 15 residues.

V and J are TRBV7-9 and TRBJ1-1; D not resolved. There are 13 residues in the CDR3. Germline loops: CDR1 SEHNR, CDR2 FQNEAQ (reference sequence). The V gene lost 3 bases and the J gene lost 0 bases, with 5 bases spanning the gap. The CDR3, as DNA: TGTGCCAGCAGCTTCCATTTGAACACTGAAGCTTTCTTT. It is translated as CASSFHLNTEAFF.

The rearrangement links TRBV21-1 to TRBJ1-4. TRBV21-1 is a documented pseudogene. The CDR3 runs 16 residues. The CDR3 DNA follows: TGTGCCAGCAGCAAGACTCATCAAAGGACTAATGAAAAACTGTTTTTT. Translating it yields CASSKTHQRTNEKLFF.

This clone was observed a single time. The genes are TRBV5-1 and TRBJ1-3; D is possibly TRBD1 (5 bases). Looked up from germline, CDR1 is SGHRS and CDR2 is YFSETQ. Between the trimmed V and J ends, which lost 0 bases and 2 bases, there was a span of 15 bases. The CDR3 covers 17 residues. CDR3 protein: CASSLAGAGRAGNTIYF. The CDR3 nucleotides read TGCGCCAGCAGCTTGGCTGGTGCAGGGAGGGCTGGAAACACCATATATTTT. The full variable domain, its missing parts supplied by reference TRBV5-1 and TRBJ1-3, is KAGVTQTPRYLIKTRGQQVTLSCSPISGHRSVSWYQQTPGQGLQFLFEYFSETQRNKGNFPGRFSGRQFSNSRSEMNVSTLELGDSALYLCASSLAGAGRAGNTIYFGEGSWLTVV.

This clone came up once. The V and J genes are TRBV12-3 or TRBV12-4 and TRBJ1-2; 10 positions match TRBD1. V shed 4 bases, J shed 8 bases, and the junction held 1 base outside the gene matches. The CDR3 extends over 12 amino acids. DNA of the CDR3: TGTGCCAGCAGTTGGACAGGGGGAGGCTACACCTTC. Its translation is CASSWTGGGYTF.

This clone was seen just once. The CDR3 DNA reads as TGTGCCAGCTCACCGTTAAGAGGACAGGGTGGAAACACCATATATTTT. Translating gives CASSPLRGQGGNTIYF. The chain carries TRBV18 and TRBJ1-3, with 8 bases lining up with TRBD1. The CDR3 sequence is 16 residues long. The germline gives CDR1 KGHSH, CDR2 LQKENI. V shed 3 bases and J 3 bases; nucleotides not matched to a gene: 7.

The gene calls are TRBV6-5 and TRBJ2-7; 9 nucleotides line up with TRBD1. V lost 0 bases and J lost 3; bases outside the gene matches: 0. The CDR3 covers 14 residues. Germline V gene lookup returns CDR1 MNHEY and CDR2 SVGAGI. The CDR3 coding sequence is TGTGCCAGCAGTTACTCGACAGGGGGCTACGAGCAGTACTTC. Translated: CASSYSTGGYEQYF.

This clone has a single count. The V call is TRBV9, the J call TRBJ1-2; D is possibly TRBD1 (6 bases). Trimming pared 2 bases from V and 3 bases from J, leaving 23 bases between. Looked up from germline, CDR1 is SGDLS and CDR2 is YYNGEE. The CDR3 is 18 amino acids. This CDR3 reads CASSVGLTGFNEYYGYTF. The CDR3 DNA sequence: TGTGCCAGCAGCGTCGGTCTGACAGGATTTAACGAGTACTATGGCTACACCTTC. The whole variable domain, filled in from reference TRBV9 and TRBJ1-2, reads DSGVTQTPKHLITATGQRVTLRCSPRSGDLSVYWYQQSLDQGLQFLIQYYNGEERAKGNILERFSAQQFPDLHSELNLSSLELGDSALYFCASSVGLTGFNEYYGYTFGSGTRLTVV.

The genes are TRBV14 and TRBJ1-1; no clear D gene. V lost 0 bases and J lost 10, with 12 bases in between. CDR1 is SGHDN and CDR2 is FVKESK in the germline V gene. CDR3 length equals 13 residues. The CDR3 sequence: CASSQDRRTLAFF. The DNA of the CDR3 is TGTGCCAGCAGCCAAGATCGGAGGACTCTAGCTTTCTTT.

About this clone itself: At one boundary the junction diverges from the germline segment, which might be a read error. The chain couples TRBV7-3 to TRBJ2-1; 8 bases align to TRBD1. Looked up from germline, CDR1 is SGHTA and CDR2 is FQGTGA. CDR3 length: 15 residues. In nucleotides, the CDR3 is TGTGCCAGCAGCCCCGGGACAGGATTATACAGTGAGCAGTTCTTC. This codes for CASSPGTGLYSEQFF.

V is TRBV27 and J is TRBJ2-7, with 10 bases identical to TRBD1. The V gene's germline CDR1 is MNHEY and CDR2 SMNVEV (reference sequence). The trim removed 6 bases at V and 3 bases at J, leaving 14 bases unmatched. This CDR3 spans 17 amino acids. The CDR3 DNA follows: TGTGCCAGCAGCTCCTTATTCCGGGACAGGGGTCTCTACGAGCAGTACTTC. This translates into CASSSLFRDRGLYEQYF.

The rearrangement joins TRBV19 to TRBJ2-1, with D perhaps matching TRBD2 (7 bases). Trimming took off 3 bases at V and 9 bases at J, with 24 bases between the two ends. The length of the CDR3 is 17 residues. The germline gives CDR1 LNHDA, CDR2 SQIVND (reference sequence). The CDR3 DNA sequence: TGTGCCAGTAGTATTAGTGGGGGGGCCGCATATTTTACTGAGCAGTTCTTC. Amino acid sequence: CASSISGGAAYFTEQFF.

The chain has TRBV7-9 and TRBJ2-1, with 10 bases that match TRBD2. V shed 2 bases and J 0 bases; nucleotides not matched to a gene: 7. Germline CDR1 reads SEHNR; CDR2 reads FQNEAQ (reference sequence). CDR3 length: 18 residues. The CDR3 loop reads CASSLFSGGFSSYNEQFF. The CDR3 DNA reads TGTGCCAGCAGCTTATTTAGCGGGGGGTTTAGCTCCTACAATGAGCAGTTCTTC.